The sequence of this T cell receptor beta chain was determined in a study of long-term antiretroviral therapy in people with HIV. Findings and caveats of the study: It was observed that HIV repertoires exhibited narrower CDR3 length ranges than controls. ART adherence, viral resistance and therapy changes were not recorded.

With respect to this clone: The antigen remains unidentified. Distinct nucleotide sequences in the sample also encode this CDR3.

The assay used was immunoSEQ (version v3.0), run at survey level. The data were produced by immunoSEQ multiplex PCR, yet TCRdb's version contains in-frame clones alone and is incomplete. The table lists approximately 30,000 clones, 86% of them singletons, with 4.8% in the top ten. The length of the CDR3 is 13 residues. Germline CDR1 is SQVTM and CDR2 is ANQGSEA. V shed 7 bases, J shed 1 base, and the junction held 6 bases outside the gene matches. This specimen consisted of unsorted PBMCs, obtained 0.8 years after starting antiretroviral therapy. The chain recombines TRBV29-1 with TRBJ1-2; TRBD1 matches at 7 bases. The clonotype comes from a woman aged 25 to 39 with HIV. CDR3 sequence reads: CSAGTENNYGYTF. CDR3 coding DNA: TGCAGCGCTGGGACAGAAAATAACTATGGCTACACCTTC.